This TCR beta chain is drawn from a study of TIL therapy for anti-PD-1-resistant metastatic lung cancer. Regarding the study as a whole: Patients were highly selected, enriched for treatment-naive, never-smoker and oncogene-addicted cases.

The libraries were made with immunoSEQ v3. Libraries were sequenced to 2 million to 2.5 million read pairs (survey) or roughly 5-6.5 million (deep). TCRdb's table, derived via immunoSEQ multiplex PCR, lists solely in-frame clones and lacks some. The data contain about 50,000 clones, around 86% of them singletons. Time point in this sample: pre-treatment sample, taken before nivolumab and TIL therapy. Enrollment ran from late 2017 to January 2020. Concerning this clone itself: The antigen is undetermined.

V was clipped by 7 bases and J by 5 bases, with 11 bases between them. This CDR3 is 12 amino acids long. Germline lookup yields CDR1 SNHLY and CDR2 FYNNEI. The material was blood, obtained at baseline. V is TRBV2 and J is TRBJ1-2; the D is unclear. This clonotype originated in a person aged 25-85 years with non-small cell lung cancer. The CDR3 DNA reads TGTGCCAGCACCCCGCGTCTGTATGGCTACACCTTC. Translation: CASTPRLYGYTF.